The subject of this entry is one TCR beta chain. The sample comes from a study of chemoradiotherapy in HPV16-positive cancers. This CDR3 is 15 amino acids long. V was shortened by 2 bases and J by 9 bases, with 14 bases between the two germline ends. Germline loops: CDR1 KGHSH, CDR2 LQKENI. Generated by immunoSEQ multiplex PCR, the TCRdb table keeps only in-frame clones and is missing some. Of some 5,000 clones listed, more than 80% were seen once; the top ten hold 3.5% to 5%. The sample in question was tumor tissue, obtained from a patient who underwent chemoradiotherapy. The chain has TRBV18 and TRBJ1-6; D possibly corresponds to TRBD1 (6 bases). The TCR sequence derives from a human donor with HPV-associated anogenital cancer. CDR3 sequence: CASSPGGELSSPLHF. Here the CDR3 DNA reads TGTGCCAGCTCACCAGGGGGCGAGTTGAGTTCACCCCTCCACTTT.